Presented here are 27 T cell receptor beta chains from one specimen sequenced in a study of OX40 agonist ivuxolimab in advanced cancers. Only in-frame clones appear in the TCRdb table, and some are missing; sequencing was by immunoSEQ multiplex PCR. The sample includes around 40,000 clones, roughly 80% of them seen just once. Sequenced here: CD4+ or CD8+ T cells sorted from blood, sampled in a trial of the OX40 agonist ivuxolimab. Receptors originate from an adult with an advanced solid tumor such as melanoma, head and neck, liver or kidney cancer.

The chain uses TRBV4-1 and TRBJ1-1; D is uncertain. CDR1 MGHRA and CDR2 YSYEKL come from the germline V gene. Deletions cut 4 bases from V and 3 bases from J, with 9 bases between. The CDR3 spans 13 residues. The CDR3 DNA reads as TGCGCCAGCAGCCGCACGAGGGACACTGAAGCTTTCTTT. It is translated as CASSRTRDTEAFF.

This clone was seen only a few times. This chain uses TRBV27 with TRBJ2-6; 7 bases are a match to TRBD2. V was pared by 6 bases and J by 2 bases, with 1 base of the junction left unmatched. The germline V gene has CDR1 MNHEY and CDR2 SMNVEV (reference sequence). This CDR3 has 14 amino acids. CDR3 bases: TGTGCCAGCAGCCTAGCGGCTGGGGCCAACGTCCTGACTTTC. Protein sequence: CASSLAAGANVLTF.

This chain links TRBV5-6 with TRBJ1-2; D call uncertain. Germline CDR1 SGHDT, CDR2 YYEEEE. The V gene lost 0 bases and the J gene lost 0 bases, with 12 bases spanning the gap. CDR3 size: 16 residues. The CDR3 nucleotides are TGTGCCAGCAGCTTGGCCGGTGGCTCAACTAACTATGGCTACACCTTC. Its translation is CASSLAGGSTNYGYTF.

There are a few counts of this clone. The chain links TRBV28 to TRBJ1-2; D is uncertain. Germline CDR1 is MDHEN and CDR2 is SYDVKM. V lost 7 bases and J 8 bases, leaving 23 bases between the germline ends. The CDR3 consists of 15 residues. The CDR3 here is CASTMGQLVGEGYTF. Written as DNA, the CDR3 is TGTGCCAGCACAATGGGCCAGCTGGTCGGGGAGGGCTACACCTTC.

The chain links TRBV9 to TRBJ1-2; 9 bases are shared with TRBD1. Germline values: CDR1 SGDLS, CDR2 YYNGEE. This CDR3 spans 18 amino acids. V lost 3 bases to trimming and J lost 4 bases; unmatched junction nucleotides: 16. For the CDR3, the DNA is TGTGCCAGCAGCGGCTTCGGAGGGGGACAGGGAACAATCTATGGCTACACCTTC. Protein: CASSGFGGGQGTIYGYTF.

V is TRBV11-2 and J is TRBJ2-1, with D perhaps matching TRBD2 (6 bases). The germline V gene encodes CDR1 SGHAT and CDR2 FQNNGV. The CDR3 length is 15 residues. Trimming cost V 7 bases and J 12 bases, with 25 bases left between them. The CDR3 loop is CASISSLVPGSWQFF. The CDR3, as DNA: TGTGCCAGCATCTCAAGCTTAGTACCCGGGAGCTGGCAGTTCTTC. Together with reference TRBV11-2 and TRBJ2-1, the CDR3 gives the full variable domain: EAGVAQSPRYKIIEKRQSVAFWCNPISGHATLYWYQQILGQGPKLLIQFQNNGVVDDSQLPKDRFSAERLKGVDSTLKIQPAKLEDSAVYLCASISSLVPGSWQFFGPGTRLTVL.

This sequence joins TRBV6-1 and TRBJ1-2, with 8 bases aligning to TRBD1. Germline assignment: CDR1 MNHNS and CDR2 SASEGT. Germline trimming cut 5 bases from V and 2 bases from J; bases unmatched to any gene: 7. This CDR3 has 15 amino acids. CDR3 DNA sequence: TGTGCCAGCAGTCAAGGACAGGGACCCAACTATGGCTACACCTTC. As protein: CASSQGQGPNYGYTF.

V and J are TRBV4-1 and TRBJ1-2; D not resolved. Germline lookup yields CDR1 MGHRA and CDR2 YSYEKL. V lost 7 bases to trimming and J lost 6 bases, with 18 bases between them. This CDR3 is built from 14 residues. CDR3 sequence: CASTIPGGHHGYTF. In DNA, the CDR3 is TGCGCCAGCACCATTCCGGGAGGTCATCATGGCTACACCTTC.

This clone was detected only once. This chain uses TRBV6-6 with TRBJ2-3, with D possibly being TRBD1 (6 bases). The CDR3 is 13 residues long. Trimming cost V 5 bases and J 6 bases, with 12 bases left between them. From germline, CDR1 is MNHNY and CDR2 SVGAGI (reference sequence). The CDR3 DNA follows: TGTGCCAGCAGTCCAGGGGAACGGGATACGCAGTATTTT. The encoded protein is CASSPGERDTQYF.

The gene calls are TRBV28 and TRBJ2-7, with 7 bases fitting TRBD1. Unmatched junction bases numbered 12, after V lost 2 bases and J lost 2 bases. The germline V gene encodes CDR1 MDHEN and CDR2 SYDVKM. The CDR3 length is 17 residues. CDR3 sequence (DNA): TGTGCCAGCAGTTTAGGGGTACCGGGACAGCTAACCTACGAGCAGTACTTC. Translation gives CASSLGVPGQLTYEQYF.

The chain couples TRBV6-1 to TRBJ2-7; 13 bases match TRBD2. Germline CDR1 reads MNHNS; CDR2 reads SASEGT. This CDR3 is 15 amino acids long. Trimming took 6 bases from V and 3 from J; bases not matched to a gene: 5. The CDR3 spells CASREGLAGIYEQYF. The CDR3 DNA follows: TGTGCCAGCAGGGAGGGACTAGCGGGGATCTACGAGCAGTACTTC.

With respect to this clone: The sample carries other DNA sequences with the same CDR3. This chain connects TRBV6-1 to TRBJ1-2; 9 bases map to TRBD1. V was clipped by 4 bases and J by 2 bases; unmatched bases: 5. The germline gives CDR1 MNHNS, CDR2 SASEGT. CDR3 length: 15 residues. The CDR3 loop reads CASSVGQGPNYGYTF. CDR3 bases: TGTGCCAGCAGTGTCGGACAGGGGCCGAACTATGGCTACACCTTC.

The V gene is TRBV6-5, the J gene TRBJ2-1; the match to TRBD2 covers 8 bases. Germline V gene sequence: CDR1 MNHEY, CDR2 SVGAGI. The CDR3 has 14 residues. V dropped 4 bases and J dropped 8; count of bases not matched to a gene: 7. CDR3 coding DNA: TGTGCCAGCAGTTCCCCTGGACTAGCCGATGAGCAGTTCTTC. Protein product: CASSSPGLADEQFF.

This chain connects TRBV7-8 to TRBJ2-7; D not resolved. Trimming took 3 bases from V and 2 from J, leaving 8 bases between them. The CDR3 sequence is 13 residues long. Germline assignment: CDR1 SGHVS and CDR2 FQNEAQ. The CDR3 is CASSLARAYEQYF. The CDR3, as DNA: TGTGCCAGCAGCTTGGCCCGGGCCTACGAGCAGTACTTC.

The rearrangement joins TRBV6-5 to TRBJ2-7; 8 bases are shared with TRBD2. CDR3 length equals 14 residues. V lost 5 bases and J lost 5; bases outside the gene matches: 8. Germline V gene sequence: CDR1 MNHEY, CDR2 SVGAGI. CDR3 loop: CASSVLAGLDEQYF. CDR3 in DNA: TGTGCCAGCAGTGTGTTAGCGGGGCTCGACGAGCAGTACTTC.

The rearrangement uses TRBV9 and TRBJ2-7; D may be TRBD1 (5 bases). The CDR3 spans 15 residues. CDR1 is SGDLS, CDR2 YYNGEE, per germline. V was trimmed by 0 bases and J by 3 bases, leaving 13 bases between them. CDR3 residues: CASSVGKGDGYEQYF. In DNA, the CDR3 is TGTGCCAGCAGCGTAGGTAAAGGGGATGGCTACGAGCAGTACTTC.

This clone came up once. The chain carries TRBV9 and TRBJ2-1; TRBD2 aligns across 8 bases. Per germline, CDR1 SGDLS and CDR2 YYNGEE. The trim removed 0 bases at V and 8 bases at J, leaving 7 bases unmatched. The CDR3 covers 15 residues. The CDR3 nucleotides are TGTGCCAGCAGCGTAGACGGAACGGGAGGGGATGAGCAGTTCTTC. This sequence encodes CASSVDGTGGDEQFF.

V gene TRBV28 combines with J gene TRBJ2-7; perhaps D is TRBD1 or TRBD2 (5 bases each). Germline-derived CDR1 and CDR2 are MDHEN and SYDVKM. The length of the CDR3 is 14 residues. The V end lost 7 bases, the J end lost 0 bases, and 13 bases lay between the germline ends. CDR3 sequence (DNA): TGTGCCAGCACCCGAGGGGAGACCTCCTACGAGCAGTACTTC. Translation gives CASTRGETSYEQYF.

This chain uses TRBV29-1 with TRBJ2-2; D ambiguous. The CDR3 covers 14 residues. The V end lost 6 bases, the J end lost 1 base, and 12 bases lay between the germline ends. CDR1 is SQVTM and CDR2 is ANQGSEA in the germline V gene. The CDR3 protein is CSVTSPGNTGELFF. The DNA for the CDR3 is TGCAGCGTGACCTCCCCGGGGAACACCGGGGAGCTGTTTTTT.

The chain combines TRBV25-1 with TRBJ2-7; D remains unclear. This CDR3 contains 14 residues. Germline CDR1 is MGHDK and CDR2 is SYGVNS. The germline V and J ends were trimmed by 4 bases and 0 bases, with 10 bases remaining between them. This chain's CDR3 is CASSGGWFSYEQYF. DNA of the CDR3: TGTGCCAGCAGTGGTGGATGGTTCTCCTACGAGCAGTACTTC.

The V gene is TRBV5-6, the J gene TRBJ1-1, with 7 nucleotides matching TRBD1. The CDR3 extends over 14 amino acids. Trimming at V came to 1 base and at J to 5 bases, leaving 5 bases not matched to a gene. The germline gives CDR1 SGHDT, CDR2 YYEEEE. Here the CDR3 reads CASSLNRGRTEAFF. CDR3 DNA: TGTGCCAGCAGCTTGAACAGGGGTCGAACTGAAGCTTTCTTT.

J is TRBJ2-5 and V is TRBV28; tentative D call: TRBD2 (6 bases). The V gene lost 7 bases and the J gene lost 0 bases, with 9 bases spanning the gap. CDR3 length: 13 amino acids. From germline, CDR1 is MDHEN and CDR2 SYDVKM. CDR3 bases: TGTGCCAGCAACCGGGACTACCAAGAGACCCAGTACTTC. It translates to CASNRDYQETQYF.

The V gene is TRBV19, the J gene TRBJ1-5, with D perhaps TRBD1 (5 bases). CDR3 length equals 14 residues. Per the germline V gene, CDR1 is LNHDA and CDR2 is SQIVND (reference sequence). The V end lost 8 bases, the J end lost 3 bases, and 14 bases lay between the germline ends. DNA of the CDR3: TGTGCCAGTCGGTGGGGCACAAACAATCAGCCCCAGCATTTT. This gives the protein CASRWGTNNQPQHF.

The V call is TRBV5-6, the J call TRBJ2-2; 8 nucleotides line up with TRBD2. The length of the CDR3 is 16 residues. V gave up 4 bases and J gave up 6 bases; unmatched junction bases: 11. Germline V CDR1 and CDR2: SGHDT, YYEEEE. The CDR3, as DNA: TGTGCCAGCAGCCCGGCAGCGGGGGCGGGGGCCGGGGAGCTGTTTTTT. This sequence encodes CASSPAAGAGAGELFF.

In nucleotides, the CDR3 is TGCAGCGTTGAAGGCCTTGTTGGGAAGCAGCGGGGGACTACCTACGAGCAGTACTTC. Translating gives CSVEGLVGKQRGTTYEQYF. This chain joins TRBV29-1 and TRBJ2-7, with 8 bases fitting TRBD2. V trimming: 1 base; J trimming: 2 bases; junction bases outside the gene matches: 19. Germline CDR1 is SQVTM and CDR2 is ANQGSEA. CDR3 size: 19 residues.

This clone has just a few counts. V and J are TRBV11-2 and TRBJ2-2; D possibly matches TRBD1 or TRBD2 (6 bases each). Looked up from germline, CDR1 is SGHAT and CDR2 is FQNNGV. Trimming pared 2 bases from V and 4 bases from J, leaving 14 bases between. The CDR3 has 16 residues. This chain's CDR3 is CASSLSQGLATGELFF. The CDR3 DNA is TGTGCCAGCAGCTTATCACAGGGACTTGCCACCGGGGAGCTGTTTTTT. Combining the CDR3 with reference TRBV11-2 and TRBJ2-2 gives the whole variable domain EAGVAQSPRYKIIEKRQSVAFWCNPISGHATLYWYQQILGQGPKLLIQFQNNGVVDDSQLPKDRFSAERLKGVDSTLKIQPAKLEDSAVYLCASSLSQGLATGELFFGEGSRLTVL.

This chain connects TRBV28 to TRBJ1-6; TRBD1 agrees at 8 bases. CDR1 and CDR2 from the germline V gene are MDHEN and SYDVKM. The CDR3 runs 16 residues. Trimming removed 4 bases from V and 10 bases from J; junction bases left unmatched: 12. The CDR3 reads CASSYLMDRVNSPLHF. CDR3 DNA: TGTGCCAGCAGTTACTTAATGGACAGGGTAAACTCACCCCTCCACTTT. The full variable domain, its missing parts supplied by reference TRBV28 and TRBJ1-6, is DVKVTQSSRYLVKRTGEKVFLECVQDMDHENMFWYRQDPGLGLRLIYFSYDVKMKEKGDIPEGYSVSREKKERFSLILESASTNQTSMYLCASSYLMDRVNSPLHFGNGTRLTVT.